The present entry profiles one T cell receptor (beta chain) with its context. Its antigen is unknown. These data come from a study of radiotherapy plus CTLA-4 blockade in lung cancer. Across the whole study: Patients showed objective responses in about 20% of cases, and disease control was achieved by over 25%. Findings and limits, study-wide: Peripheral blood showed expansion of tumor-derived TCR clones after radiotherapy and ipilimumab. Early blood T cell clone dynamics reportedly forecast response best, with interferon-beta.

Some clones are missing from TCRdb's copy, which holds only in-frame ones; the method was immunoSEQ multiplex PCR. In the table there are approximately 45,000 clones, almost 65% of which are singletons. Patients with chemo-refractory metastatic non-small-cell lung cancer received focal radiation plus CTLA-4 blockade with ipilimumab. The ends were cut back, 1 base at V and 4 bases at J, with 13 bases in the middle. Germline CDR1 reads SGHDN; CDR2 reads FVKESK. There are 15 residues in the CDR3. The origin of this receptor is a human donor with non-small cell lung cancer who had a partial response to radiotherapy plus ipilimumab. The specimen was peripheral blood, collected from a patient treated with radiotherapy plus ipilimumab. The chain couples TRBV14 to TRBJ1-2; tentatively, D is TRBD1 (5 bases). This chain's CDR3 is CASSQVGPAAYGYTF. The CDR3 DNA reads as TGTGCCAGCAGCCAAGTGGGGCCAGCAGCCTATGGCTACACCTTC.